Listed below are T cell receptor beta chains from one sample, sequenced in a study of T cell clonotyping in hematopoietic cell transplantation. Profiled with immunoSEQ multiplex PCR; TCRdb holds only in-frame clones, not every one. The data show 6,000 to 6,500 clones, 32% seen once. Specimen: peripheral blood mononuclear cells, collected 30 days after allogeneic stem cell transplant. Source of these receptors: a female patient in her forties or fifties who had an allogeneic stem cell transplant from an unrelated donor, so the T cells may come from the graft donor. Some clones in this sample may be carry-over from other donors' samples. Both conserved end residues are part of each CDR3. A D gene is named only where the DNA matches it firmly. Clone sizes are given selectively: once, few, many, or a class where the clone is expanded.

d_call,clone_size,j_call,v_call,cdr3_nt,cdr3_aa
NA,NA,TRBJ1-1,TRBV5-6,TGTGCCAGCGAAAGCCGCGGGGGGGAAGCTTTCTTT,CASESRGGEAFF
TRBD1,few,TRBJ1-5,TRBV6-6,TGTGCCAGCGGACAGGGGGCATCTCAGCCCCAGCATTTT,CASGQGASQPQHF
NA,NA,TRBJ2-7,TRBV30,TGTGCCTGGGGGGGACTGGTTAGGTACGAGCAGTACTTC,CAWGGLVRYEQYF
TRBD2,few,TRBJ2-7,TRBV5-1,TGCGCCAGCAGCCAAACTAGCGGGATCCTTTACGAGCAGTACTTC,CASSQTSGILYEQYF
NA,medium-sized,TRBJ1-5,TRBV9,TGTGCCAGCAGCCCAGGGGAGACATATAGCAATCAGCCCCAGCATTTT,CASSPGETYSNQPQHF
NA,NA,TRBJ2-5,TRBV30,TGTGCCTGGAGTGTACGGTCGGAGACAGCCCAGTACTTC,CAWSVRSETAQYF
NA,few,TRBJ1-5,TRBV28,TGTGCCAGCAGTTTATTAGGGGGGCCTCAGCCCCAGCATTTT,CASSLLGGPQPQHF
TRBD2,NA,TRBJ2-1,TRBV29-1,TGCAGCGTTGAGGGACTAGCGGCGTACAATGAGCAGTTCTTC,CSVEGLAAYNEQFF
TRBD1,medium-sized,TRBJ1-1,TRBV25-1,TGTGCCAGCAGTGAATATCCCCTTGGACAGGTGACTGAAGCTTTCTTT,CASSEYPLGQVTEAFF
TRBD1,NA,TRBJ1-2,TRBV29-1,TGCAGCGTAGCAGCTAGGGACAGGGCCTCCTATGGCTACACCTTC,CSVAARDRASYGYTF
NA,NA,TRBJ2-7,TRBV25-1,TGTGCCAGCAGTGAATATGGGAAAGGGTACGAGCAGTACTTC,CASSEYGKGYEQYF
NA,few,TRBJ2-3,TRBV2,TGTGCCAGCAGCACTTACACAGATACGCAGTATTTT,CASSTYTDTQYF
NA,few,TRBJ2-7,TRBV29-1,TGCAGCGTTGGTCGAGCCCAAACCGGGGGAAAGCAGTACTTC,CSVGRAQTGGKQYF
NA,NA,TRBJ2-3,TRBV6-5,TGTGCCACCGGACGGGCCAGCACAGATACGCAGTATTTT,CATGRASTDTQYF
TRBD1,NA,TRBJ2-7,TRBV6-5,TGTGCTAGCAGTCCATCAACAGGGGATGGGTACGAGCAGTACTTC,CASSPSTGDGYEQYF
NA,NA,TRBJ2-1,TRBV27,TGTGCCAGCAGTTTGGGGACCACTCACAATGAGCAGTTCTTC,CASSLGTTHNEQFF
TRBD1,NA,TRBJ1-1,TRBV30,TGTGCCTGGAGTTGGGACAGGGGAGCTTTCTTT,CAWSWDRGAFF
NA,few,TRBJ1-2,TRBV25-1,TGTGCCAGCAGTGAATCTTATGGCTACACCTTC,CASSESYGYTF
TRBD1,NA,TRBJ1-3,TRBV9,TGTGCCAGCAGCGTAGAGACAGGGTCTGGAAACACCATATATTTT,CASSVETGSGNTIYF
TRBD2,few,TRBJ2-7,TRBV29-1,TGCAGCGTTGAAGATCCAGAGGATGAACTAGCGCCCTACGAGCAGTACTTC,CSVEDPEDELAPYEQYF
NA,once,TRBJ1-3,TRBV30,TGTGCCTGGAGGCAGGGCCCTGGAAACACCATATATTTT,CAWRQGPGNTIYF
NA,few,TRBJ2-4,TRBV30,TGTGCCTGGGGGGCGCTAATCAAAAACATTCAGTACTTC,CAWGALIKNIQYF
NA,NA,TRBJ1-5,TRBV6-5,TGTGCCAGCAGGGAAACTAACAATCAGCCCCAGCATTTT,CASRETNNQPQHF
NA,NA,TRBJ2-7,TRBV6-5,TGTGCCAGCAGTTACTCGAGGGGTGGGGAGCAGTACTTC,CASSYSRGGEQYF
NA,few,TRBJ2-1,TRBV4-3,TGCGCCAGCAGCCAAGAGGCTAAACCTAGCGAGTACAATGAGCAGTTCTTC,CASSQEAKPSEYNEQFF
TRBD2,NA,TRBJ2-7,TRBV6-6,TGTGCCAGCGCAGCGGGGGCGGCTAGCGAGCAGTACTTC,CASAAGAASEQYF
TRBD1,NA,TRBJ1-2,TRBV6-1,TGTGCCAGCATCTTCAGGGGGCAAAGTGGCTACACCTTC,CASIFRGQSGYTF
TRBD1,few,TRBJ2-5,TRBV29-1,TGCAGCGTGGAACCGGGACAGGGGGAAGGAGAGACCCAGTACTTC,CSVEPGQGEGETQYF
NA,NA,TRBJ2-7,TRBV28,TGTGCCAGCAGCCAGGGACCCTACGAGCAGTACTTC,CASSQGPYEQYF
TRBD1,few,TRBJ1-5,TRBV19,TGTGCCAGTAGTATCGACAGGGTAGAAGATCAGCCCCAGCATTTT,CASSIDRVEDQPQHF
NA,few,TRBJ2-7,TRBV30,TGTGCCTGGAGTGTAGGCAGCTACGAGCAGTACTTC,CAWSVGSYEQYF
NA,NA,TRBJ1-5,TRBV30,TGTGCCTGGAGTGTACAGACTAATCAGCCCCAGCATTTT,CAWSVQTNQPQHF
NA,NA,TRBJ2-7,TRBV30,TGTGCCTGGAGGGACCTGGGGAGCTCCTACGAGCAGTACTTC,CAWRDLGSSYEQYF
NA,NA,TRBJ2-3,TRBV30,TGTGCCTGGAATTCCGACACAGATACGCAGTATTTT,CAWNSDTDTQYF
NA,NA,TRBJ1-2,TRBV29-1,TGCAGCGTTCAACAGGGAGACTATGGCTACACCTTC,CSVQQGDYGYTF
NA,large,TRBJ1-5,TRBV6-5,TGTGCCAGCAGTTTAGCCAGGGTCAATCAGCCCCAGCATTTT,CASSLARVNQPQHF
TRBD1,NA,TRBJ1-2,TRBV29-1,TGCAGCGCCATCGGGGGACAGGGAAACTATGGCTACACCTTC,CSAIGGQGNYGYTF
NA,NA,TRBJ1-6,TRBV25-1,TGTGCCAGCAGTTGGCAGGATAATTCACCCCTCCACTTT,CASSWQDNSPLHF
TRBD1,NA,TRBJ2-7,TRBV5-4,TGTGCCAGCAGCGAAGCCCCCGGGACAGGCGCCTACGAGCAGTACTTC,CASSEAPGTGAYEQYF
TRBD1,NA,TRBJ2-7,TRBV29-1,TGCAGCGTTCCCGGGACAGGGGCGAACGAGCAGTACTTC,CSVPGTGANEQYF
TRBD1,NA,TRBJ1-2,TRBV9,TGTGCCAGCAGCACCCGGACAGGGGGCTTCTTCTTC,CASSTRTGGFFF
NA,few,TRBJ2-5,TRBV9,TGTGCCAGCACCCCGAGGGGGCTAGCGGACCAAGAGACCCAGTACTTC,CASTPRGLADQETQYF
NA,NA,TRBJ2-4,TRBV30,TGTGCCGCGGAGGGGGGGGACGGCATTCAGTACTTC,CAAEGGDGIQYF
NA,NA,TRBJ1-2,TRBV5-6,TGTGCCAGCAGCTTTGGAAGGGGTGGCGGCTACACCTTC,CASSFGRGGGYTF
TRBD1,NA,TRBJ2-7,TRBV9,TGTGCCAGCAGCTTAGGACAGGGGGGGACCTACGAGCAGTACTTC,CASSLGQGGTYEQYF
TRBD1,once,TRBJ1-5,TRBV6-5,TGTGCCAGCAGTCCGGGACAGGGGTTCAGGCAGCCCCAGCATTTT,CASSPGQGFRQPQHF
NA,few,TRBJ1-3,TRBV10-1,TGCGCCAGCAGTGAGTCGAGTGGAAACACCATATATTTT,CASSESSGNTIYF
TRBD1,few,TRBJ1-2,TRBV28,TGTGCCAGCACCCCTATGTTGAGGGGGCGGAATGGCTACACCTTC,CASTPMLRGRNGYTF
NA,NA,TRBJ1-1,TRBV30,TGTGCCTGGAGTGTATACACTGAAGCTTTCTTT,CAWSVYTEAFF
NA,NA,TRBJ1-2,TRBV15,TGTGCCACCAGCAGTGACTCCTATGGCTACACCTTC,CATSSDSYGYTF